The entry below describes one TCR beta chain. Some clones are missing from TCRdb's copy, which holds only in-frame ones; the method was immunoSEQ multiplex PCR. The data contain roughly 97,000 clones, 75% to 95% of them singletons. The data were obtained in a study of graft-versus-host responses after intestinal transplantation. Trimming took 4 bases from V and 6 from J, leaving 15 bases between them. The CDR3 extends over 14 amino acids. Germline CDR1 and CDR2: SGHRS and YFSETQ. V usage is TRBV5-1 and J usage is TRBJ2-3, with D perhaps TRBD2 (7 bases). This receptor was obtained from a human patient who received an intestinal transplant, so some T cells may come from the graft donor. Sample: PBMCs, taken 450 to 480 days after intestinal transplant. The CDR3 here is CASSPRAGADTQYF. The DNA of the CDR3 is TGCGCCAGCAGCCCGCGGGCGGGGGCTGATACGCAGTATTTT.